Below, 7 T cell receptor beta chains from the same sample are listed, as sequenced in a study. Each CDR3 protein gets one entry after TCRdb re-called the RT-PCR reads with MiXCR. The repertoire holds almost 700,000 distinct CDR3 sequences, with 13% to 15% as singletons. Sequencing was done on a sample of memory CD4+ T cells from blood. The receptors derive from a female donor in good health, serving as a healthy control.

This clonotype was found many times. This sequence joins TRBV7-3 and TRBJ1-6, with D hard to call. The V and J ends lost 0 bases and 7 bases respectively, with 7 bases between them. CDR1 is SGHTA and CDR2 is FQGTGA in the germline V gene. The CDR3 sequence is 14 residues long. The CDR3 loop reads CASSLTLENSPLHF. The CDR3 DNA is TGTGCCAGCAGCTTAACTCTAGAGAATTCACCCCTCCACTTT.

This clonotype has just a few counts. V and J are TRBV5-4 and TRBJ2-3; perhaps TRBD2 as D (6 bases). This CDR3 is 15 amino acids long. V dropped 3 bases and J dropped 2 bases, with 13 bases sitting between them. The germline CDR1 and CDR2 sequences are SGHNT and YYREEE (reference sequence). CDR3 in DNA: TGTGCCAGCAGCTCGCGAACTAGCCCCACAGATACGCAGTATTTT. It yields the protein CASSSRTSPTDTQYF.

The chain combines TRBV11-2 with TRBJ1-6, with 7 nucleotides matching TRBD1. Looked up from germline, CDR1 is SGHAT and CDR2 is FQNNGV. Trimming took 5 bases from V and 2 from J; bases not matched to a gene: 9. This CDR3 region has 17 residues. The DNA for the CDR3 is TGTGCCAGCAGCCCACACATCGGACAGGCCTATAATTCACCCCTCCACTTT. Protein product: CASSPHIGQAYNSPLHF.

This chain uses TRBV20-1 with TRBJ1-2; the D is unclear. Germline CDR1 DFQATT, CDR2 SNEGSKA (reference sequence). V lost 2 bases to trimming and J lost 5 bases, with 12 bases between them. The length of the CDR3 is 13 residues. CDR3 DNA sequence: TGCAGTGCTAGATCAGGCAACTCATATGGCTACACCTTC. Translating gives CSARSGNSYGYTF.

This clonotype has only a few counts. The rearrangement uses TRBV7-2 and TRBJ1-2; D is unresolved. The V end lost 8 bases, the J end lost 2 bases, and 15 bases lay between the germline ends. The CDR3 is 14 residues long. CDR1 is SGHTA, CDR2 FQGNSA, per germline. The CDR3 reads CASDKQRLNYGYTF. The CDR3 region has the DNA TGTGCCAGCGACAAACAGAGATTGAACTATGGCTACACCTTC.

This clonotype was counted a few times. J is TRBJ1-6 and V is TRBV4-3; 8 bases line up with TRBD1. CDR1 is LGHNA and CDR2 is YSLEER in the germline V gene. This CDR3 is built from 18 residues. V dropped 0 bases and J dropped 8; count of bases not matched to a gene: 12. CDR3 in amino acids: CASSQDQGYGTGDSPLHF. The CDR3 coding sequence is TGCGCCAGCAGCCAAGATCAAGGGTACGGGACAGGAGATTCACCCCTCCACTTT.

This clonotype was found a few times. CDR3 in DNA: TGCAGTGCTAGCTTAGCGGGACTCTTCTACAATGAGCAGTTCTTC. This sequence encodes CSASLAGLFYNEQFF. The rearrangement joins TRBV20-1 to TRBJ2-1, with 8 bases aligning to TRBD2. The CDR3 totals 15 residues. CDR1 DFQATT and CDR2 SNEGSKA come from the germline V gene (reference sequence). V lost 3 bases to trimming and J lost 3 bases; unmatched junction nucleotides: 7.